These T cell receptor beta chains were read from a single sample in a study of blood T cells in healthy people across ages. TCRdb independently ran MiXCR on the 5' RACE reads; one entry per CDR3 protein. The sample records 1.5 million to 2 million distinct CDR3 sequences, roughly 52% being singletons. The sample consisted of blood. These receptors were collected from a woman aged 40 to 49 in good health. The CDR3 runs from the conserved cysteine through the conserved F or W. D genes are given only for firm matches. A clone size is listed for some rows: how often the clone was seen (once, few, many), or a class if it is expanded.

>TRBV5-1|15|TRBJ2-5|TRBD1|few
TGCGCCAGCAGCTTCCCCAAACAGGGGATGGAGACCCAGTACTTC
CASSFPKQGMETQYF
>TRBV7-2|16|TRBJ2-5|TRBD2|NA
TGTGCCAGCAGCTTAGCTGGGCCTAGCGGGGGTGGGACCCAGTACTTC
CASSLAGPSGGGTQYF
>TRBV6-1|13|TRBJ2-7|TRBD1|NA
TGTGCCAGCTCATACAGGGGGATGTACGAGCAGTACTTC
CASSYRGMYEQYF
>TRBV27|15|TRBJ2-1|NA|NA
TGTGCCAGCAGTTTAGGGCAGGGGAGAGGTAATGAGCAGTTCTTC
CASSLGQGRGNEQFF
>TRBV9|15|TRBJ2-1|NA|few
TGTGCCAGCAGCGTAGGAGGGGATACCTACAATGAGCAGTTCTTC
CASSVGGDTYNEQFF
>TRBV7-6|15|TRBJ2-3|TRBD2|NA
TGTGCCAGTAGCCTTAGCGGGGCTTACACAGATACGCAGTATTTT
CASSLSGAYTDTQYF
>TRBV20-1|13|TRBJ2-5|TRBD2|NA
TGCAGTGCTAGTGGGGGGGTTGAAGAGACCCAGTACTTC
CSASGGVEETQYF
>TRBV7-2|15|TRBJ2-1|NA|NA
TGTGCCAGCAGCCTTGACATGTTATCCTACAATGAGCAGTTCTTC
CASSLDMLSYNEQFF
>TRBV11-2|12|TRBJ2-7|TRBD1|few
TGTGCCAGCAGCTTAAAGGGGGCCGAGCAGTACTTC
CASSLKGAEQYF
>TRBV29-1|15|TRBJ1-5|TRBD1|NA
TGCAGCGTCGGATTAGGGACAGGGGTAAATCAGCCCCAGCATTTT
CSVGLGTGVNQPQHF
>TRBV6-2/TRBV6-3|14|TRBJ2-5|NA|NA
TGTGCCAGCAGAAGACAGGGAGGAACCGAGACCCAGTACTTC
CASRRQGGTETQYF
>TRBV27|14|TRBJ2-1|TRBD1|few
TGTGCCAGCAGTTTCGGACAGGGGAGGGGTGAGCAGTTCTTC
CASSFGQGRGEQFF
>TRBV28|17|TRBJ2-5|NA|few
TGTGCCAGCAGTGACGGGTTGATCGGGGGGCCTTTTGAGACCCAGTACTTC
CASSDGLIGGPFETQYF
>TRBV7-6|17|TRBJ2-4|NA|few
TGTGCCAGCAGCTTAGGTCCTCGAGGCCCAGCCAAAAACATTCAGTACTTC
CASSLGPRGPAKNIQYF
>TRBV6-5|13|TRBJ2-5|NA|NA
TGTGCCATAGGCCCCTTGATGGGAGAGACCCAGTACTTC
CAIGPLMGETQYF
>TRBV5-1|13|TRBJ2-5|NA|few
TGCGCCAGCAGCTTGAACAACGCGGAGACCCAGTACTTC
CASSLNNAETQYF
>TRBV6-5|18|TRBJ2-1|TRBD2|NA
TGTGCCAGCAGTTACTCCGGGGCAGCGGGGAGCTCCTACAATGAGCAGTTCTTC
CASSYSGAAGSSYNEQFF
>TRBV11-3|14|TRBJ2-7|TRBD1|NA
TGTGCCAGCAGCTCTGCCCCGGGGACAGAGGAGCAGTACTTC
CASSSAPGTEEQYF
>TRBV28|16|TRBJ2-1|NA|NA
TGTGCCAGCAGTTTAAACGCGGGGTTTGATTACAATGAGCAGTTCTTC
CASSLNAGFDYNEQFF
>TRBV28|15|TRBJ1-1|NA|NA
TGTGCCAGCAGCGGAGGGTGGGAGCGGGACGCTGAAGCTTTCTTT
CASSGGWERDAEAFF
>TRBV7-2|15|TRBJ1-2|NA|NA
TGTGCCAGCAGCTTAGTCGGGCTGGCGGGCTATGGCTACACCTTC
CASSLVGLAGYGYTF
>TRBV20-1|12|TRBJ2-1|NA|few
TGCAGTGCTAGTGCACAGGGCAATGAGCAGTTCTTC
CSASAQGNEQFF
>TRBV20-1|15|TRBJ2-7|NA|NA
TGCAGTGCGGCAGGGTTTAGTTTAGAAAACTACGAGCAGTACTTC
CSAAGFSLENYEQYF
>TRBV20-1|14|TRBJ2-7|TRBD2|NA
TGCAGTGCTTGCGGGGGGAGGCATTCCTACGAGCAGTACTTC
CSACGGRHSYEQYF
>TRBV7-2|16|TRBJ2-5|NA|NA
TGTGCCAGCAGCGCAACAGGGTCCTATCTTGGGGAGACCCAGTACTTC
CASSATGSYLGETQYF
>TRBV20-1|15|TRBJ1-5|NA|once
TGCAGTGCCGACCGGGGCAGACCAAGCAATCAGCCCCAGCATTTT
CSADRGRPSNQPQHF
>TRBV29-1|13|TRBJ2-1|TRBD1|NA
TGCAGCGTTGGGGGACAGGGAGGCAATGAGCAGTTCTTC
CSVGGQGGNEQFF
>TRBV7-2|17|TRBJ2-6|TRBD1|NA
TGTGCCAGCAGCTCTCGGACAGGGATATCTGGGGCCAACGTCCTGACTTTC
CASSSRTGISGANVLTF
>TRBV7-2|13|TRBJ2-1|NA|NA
TGTGCCAGCAGCTTACGGGCTACGGATGAGCAGTTCTTC
CASSLRATDEQFF
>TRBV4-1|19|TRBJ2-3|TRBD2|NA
TGCGCCAGCAGCCGCTCTACCGGGACTAGCGGGGGGAGCACAGATACGCAGTATTTT
CASSRSTGTSGGSTDTQYF
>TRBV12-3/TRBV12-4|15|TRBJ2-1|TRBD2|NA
TGTGCCAGCAGGGCCCAGCGGGGGGAATACAATGAGCAGTTCTTC
CASRAQRGEYNEQFF
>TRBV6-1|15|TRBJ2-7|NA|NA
TGTGCCAGCAGTGGGCTGGGGGCTAGCTCCTACGAGCAGTACTTC
CASSGLGASSYEQYF
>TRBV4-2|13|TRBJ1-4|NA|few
TGTGCCAGCAGCCAAAACCTAAATGAAAAACTGTTTTTT
CASSQNLNEKLFF
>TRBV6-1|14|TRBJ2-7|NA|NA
TGTGCCAGCAGTGAAGCACAGGGTGGCTACGAGCAGTACTTC
CASSEAQGGYEQYF
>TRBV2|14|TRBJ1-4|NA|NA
TGTGCCAGCAGTGAAAACCGAGCAAATGAAAAACTGTTTTTT
CASSENRANEKLFF
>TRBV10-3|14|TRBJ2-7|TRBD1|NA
TGTGCCATCAGTGGTCGGACAGGCGGCTCCGAGCAGTACTTC
CAISGRTGGSEQYF
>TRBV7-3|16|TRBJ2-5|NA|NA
TGTGCCAGCAGCTTAAGGCCAGGGCAGTTTCAAGAGACCCAGTACTTC
CASSLRPGQFQETQYF
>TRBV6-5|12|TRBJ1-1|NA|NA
TGTGCCAGCAGTTACTTGGGCACTGAAGCTTTCTTT
CASSYLGTEAFF
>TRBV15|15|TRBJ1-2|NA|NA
TGTGCCACCGCCCCCGCCGGCAGTCTAAACTATGGCTACACCTTC
CATAPAGSLNYGYTF
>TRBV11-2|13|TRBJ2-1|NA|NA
TGTGCCAGCAGCGTAGCTAGAGAAGAGACCCAGTTCTTC
CASSVAREETQFF
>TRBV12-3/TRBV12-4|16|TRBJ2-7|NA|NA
TGTGCCAGCAGCCTGGCCCGGGGGCACTCCTTAGGCGAGCAGTACTTC
CASSLARGHSLGEQYF
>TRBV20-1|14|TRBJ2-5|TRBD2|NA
TGCAGTGCTAGAGTCGGGACTAGCTGGGAGACCCAGTACTTC
CSARVGTSWETQYF
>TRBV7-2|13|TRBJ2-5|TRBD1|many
TGTGCCAGCAGCTCAAGGACAGGGGAGACCCAGTACTTC
CASSSRTGETQYF
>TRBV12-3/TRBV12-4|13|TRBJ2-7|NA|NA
TGTGCCAGCAGTTTAAGTTCAGCTGGAGGGCAGTACTTC
CASSLSSAGGQYF
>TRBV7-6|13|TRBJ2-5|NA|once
TGTGCCGGCAGCTCATACTTCCAAGAGACCCAGTACTTC
CAGSSYFQETQYF
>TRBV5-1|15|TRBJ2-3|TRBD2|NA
TGCGCCAGCAGCCCTAGCGGGGGGCCTCCGGATACGCAGTATTTT
CASSPSGGPPDTQYF
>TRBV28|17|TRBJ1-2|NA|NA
TGTGCCAGCAGTTCTGCCACGAGGGCAGGACGGGGTTATGGCTACACCTTC
CASSSATRAGRGYGYTF
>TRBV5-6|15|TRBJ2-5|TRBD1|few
TGTGCCAGCAGCTTGGACCCAGGGGGCGTAAAGACCCAGTACTTC
CASSLDPGGVKTQYF